The source of this T cell receptor (beta chain) is a study of blood T cell repertoires in COVID-19 (dated by TCRdb to 2018 to 2021). Regarding the study in general: Collaborator samples came from the United States, Italy and Spain and covered acute and convalescent phases of COVID-19. The material from the prospective study consisted of cDNA or gDNA derived from T cells, B-cell-depleted T cells, or PBMCs. Samples were obtained from the ongoing ImmuneRACE study (first 160 participants) and from over 1,000 subjects provided by 6 global collaborators. HLA class I and class II types, where available, came from metadata supplied by the sample provider rather than from assay-based typing. The dataset comprised deeply sampled blood TCRbeta repertoires from subjects exposed to, actively infected with, or recovered from COVID-19. The repertoires were released in a freely available public database intended as a resource for research on the immune response to SARS-CoV-2. Nearly every sample came with metadata listing a de-identified subject ID, COVID-19 status, age in years and sex.

What the research found in general, with its limitations: The quantity of clinical and demographic metadata differed by source and by participant and was supplied without curation.

This clone was recorded only once. The clone's antigen remains unknown. Base qualities are not at hand, and no much larger clone is one base apart. Trimming at the junction amounts to 9 bases on V and 0 bases on J, and the germline ends lie 11 bases apart. The germline V gene provides CDR1 ENHRY and CDR2 SYGVKD. The CDR3, cysteine through phenylalanine, is 13 amino acids long. Here the CDR3 DNA is all that survives: 39 bases in frame from base 1. TCRbeta CDR3 regions were amplified from genomic DNA by means of the immunoSEQ Assay, a bias-controlled multiplex PCR. Per the source publication's procedure: The number of nucleated cells in each sample was estimated by amplification of reference gene primers within the assay. To quantify the absolute abundance of each unique TCRbeta CDR3 rearrangement, sequence reads were collapsed and filtered. Productive Simpson clonality was computed per sample as the square root of Simpson's diversity index over productive rearrangements. This immuneACCESS table, as held by TCRdb, lists in-frame sequences with V and J called but not all clones. Of the missing ones, under half trace to an unresolved V gene in checked studies; the others have no known cause. V and J calls and clone size come straight from that table; D and trimming were deduced from the DNA. The sample profile shows some 230,000 clones; 83% of them were found once. The ten largest clones capture about 8% of the sample.

The collaborating institutions used their own protocols to collect whole blood in K2EDTA tubes. Collaborator samples were shipped for TCRbeta analysis as frozen whole blood, isolated PBMCs, or DNA extracted from either sample type. This sequence originates from a woman aged 45 to 65 with acute or convalescent COVID-19. The sequenced material came from peripheral blood. The chain is assembled from TRBV10-3 and TRBJ1-1; the D gene is possibly TRBD1, with 6 bases matching. The bases read TGTGCCATTAGGACAGTAATGAACACTGAAGCTTTCTTT. It translates to CAIRTVMNTEAFF.